The 25 T cell receptor beta chains below come from one sample, sequenced in a study of T cell clonality in common variable immunodeficiency. TCRdb's copy holds only in-frame clones and misses some; the assay was immunoSEQ multiplex PCR. The sample shows about 32,000 clones, none of them appearing just once. The sample taken for sequencing was peripheral blood mononuclear cells. All receptors derive from a person aged 18 to 75 in good health.

Many counts were recorded for this clone. At one end, the junction sequence differs from germline, possibly due to a read error. The read gets to within 3 residues of the CDR3 end, and the germline J gene fills in the rest. The chain joins TRBV7-7 to TRBJ2-7, with TRBD2 identical over 8 bases. Germline V gene data show CDR1 as SSHAT and CDR2 as FNYEAQ (reference sequence). There are 15 residues in the CDR3. CDR3 bases read: TGTGCTAGCAGCTTAGCAGCGGGAGACCTCTACGAG. It codes for CASSLAAGDLYE. The whole CDR3 protein reads CASSLAAGDLYEQYF.

This clone was seen more than once but under ten times. The sequenced fragment ends 3 residues before the CDR3 boundary, so the rest is inferred from the germline J gene. The J gene is TRBJ1-2, the V gene TRBV19; D is ambiguous. This CDR3 region has 13 residues. CDR1 is LNHDA, CDR2 SQIVND, per germline (reference sequence). The CDR3 protein is CASSIRSQNIYTF. CDR3 DNA (partial): TGTGCCAGTAGTATAAGGTCGCAGAACATC. Combining the CDR3 with reference TRBV19 and TRBJ1-2 gives the whole variable domain DGGITQSPKYLFRKEGQNVTLSCEQNLNHDAMYWYRQDPGQGLRLIYYSQIVNDFQKGDIAEGYSVSREKKESFPLTVTSAQKNPTAFYLCASSIRSQNIYTFGSGTRLTVV.

In its sample, this clone was seen many times. The read terminates 3 residues before the CDR3 end, so the remaining end is supplied by the germline J gene. The genes are TRBV12-3 or TRBV12-4 and TRBJ2-7, with 10 bases lining up with TRBD2. The CDR3 contains 16 residues. The V gene end was trimmed by 2 bases and the J gene end by 1 base; junction bases not matched to a gene: 5. Here the CDR3 reads CASSLRASGGSYEQYF. The covered CDR3 bases are TGTGCCAGCAGTTTAAGGGCTAGCGGGGGTTCCTACGAG.

This clone came up many times. The read comes to an end 3 residues before the CDR3 does, leaving the germline J gene to fill in the end. The chain has TRBV10-1 and TRBJ1-1; D call uncertain. CDR1 and CDR2 from the germline V gene are WNHNN and SYGVQD (reference sequence). Trimming stripped 2 bases from V and 5 bases from J, with 9 bases between. This CDR3 is built from 13 residues. The sequenced CDR3 bases are TGCGCCAGCAGTGAGACCGGGGTGACTGAA. Its protein is CASSETGVTE. The whole CDR3 is CASSETGVTEAFF.

This clone has a count of ten or more. The CDR3 end falls 3 residues outside the read, so it is completed with the germline J gene. The gene calls are TRBV7-2 and TRBJ1-3, with D uncertain. CDR1 is SGHTA and CDR2 is FQGNSA in the germline V gene. The CDR3 has 15 residues. This chain's CDR3 is CASSLGIGLSGTIYF. The DNA read from the CDR3 is TGTGCCAGCAGCTTAGGAATTGGGCTATCCGGAACC.

Many counts were recorded for this clone. The read terminates 3 residues ahead of where the CDR3 ends, so the germline J gene completes it. The rearrangement joins TRBV4-2 to TRBJ2-1; 7 nucleotides match TRBD2. CDR1 and CDR2 (germline): LGHNA, YNFKEQ. The CDR3 contains 16 residues. The V segment lost 0 bases and the J segment 8 bases; nucleotides outside the gene matches: 10. CDR3 sequence reads: CASSQDKRGSNDEQFF. The sequenced part of the CDR3 DNA is TGTGCCAGCAGCCAAGACAAACGCGGGAGTAATGATGAG.

This clone was detected ten times or more. The read ends 3 residues early relative to the CDR3; the germline J gene fills the gap. V and J are TRBV19 and TRBJ1-1, with 9 nucleotides matching TRBD1. The length of the CDR3 is 13 residues. V lost 7 bases, J lost 3 bases, and 3 bases stayed unmatched. Germline loops: CDR1 LNHDA, CDR2 SQIVND (reference sequence). The CDR3 bases that were read are TGTGCCAGTAACCGGGACAGGGACACTGAA. Protein sequence: CASNRDRDTE. The complete CDR3 reads CASNRDRDTEAFF.

This clone has at least ten counts. The read ends 3 residues before the CDR3 terminus; that terminus is restored from the germline J gene. This rearrangement joins TRBV13 to TRBJ2-5; tentative D call: TRBD2 (5 bases). Germline-derived CDR1 and CDR2 are PRHDT and FYEKMQ (reference sequence). V lost 2 bases and J 4 bases, leaving 17 bases between the germline ends. The CDR3 loop spans 16 amino acids. The CDR3 here is CASSLLAGIPAETQYF. CDR3 DNA (partial): TGTGCCAGCAGCTTACTGGCGGGCATCCCCGCAGAGACC. Complete variable domain (other parts from reference TRBV13 and TRBJ2-5): AAGVIQSPRHLIKEKRETATLKCYPIPRHDTVYWYQQGPGQDPQFLISFYEKMQSDKGSIPDRFSAQQFSDYHSELNMSSLELGDSALYFCASSLLAGIPAETQYFGPGTRLLVL.

This clone was counted many times. The read comes to an end 3 residues before the CDR3 does, leaving the germline J gene to fill in the end. V is TRBV29-1 and J is TRBJ1-2; the match to TRBD1 covers 12 bases. CDR1 and CDR2 from the germline V gene are SQVTM and ANQGSEA. V lost 6 bases, J lost 6 bases, and 14 bases stayed unmatched. The CDR3 spans 16 residues. Partial CDR3 DNA: TGCAGCGTATCCCCCGGAGGGACAGGGGGCGCAGATGGC. It codes for CSVSPGGTGGADG. The whole CDR3 protein is CSVSPGGTGGADGYTF. Drawing the rest from reference TRBV29-1 and TRBJ1-2, the complete variable domain is SAVISQKPSRDICQRGTSLTIQCQVDSQVTMMFWYRQQPGQSLTLIATANQGSEATYESGFVIDKFPISRPNLTFSTLTVSNMSPEDSSIYLCSVSPGGTGGADGYTFGSGTRLTVV.

In regard to this clone: With a much larger clone just one base away, this may be a read error. The read ends 3 residues before the CDR3 terminus; that terminus is restored from the germline J gene. This same CDR3 is encoded by further DNA sequences in the sample. This chain links TRBV2 with TRBJ2-1; 9 bases are a match to TRBD2. The CDR3 consists of 14 residues. Germline CDR1 is SNHLY and CDR2 is FYNNEI. V was pared by 8 bases and J by 7 bases, with 9 bases of the junction left unmatched. The CDR3 spells CASPGASGNNEQFF. The sequenced part of the CDR3 DNA is TGTGCCAGCCCCGGGGCTAGCGGGAATAATGAG.

This clone has a count of ten or more. Read data end 3 residues before the CDR3 end; the end is taken from the germline J gene. The rearrangement uses TRBV4-1 and TRBJ1-5, with TRBD1 matching 8 bases. The CDR3 totals 16 residues. Trimming at V came to 3 bases and at J to 0 bases, leaving 4 bases not matched to a gene. The germline V gene has CDR1 MGHRA and CDR2 YSYEKL. The sequenced part of the CDR3 DNA is TGCGCCAGCAGCCATATGGACAGGGATAGCAATCAGCCC. Translation: CASSHMDRDSNQP. The entire CDR3 is CASSHMDRDSNQPQHF.

In this sample, this clone turned up many times. From the germline J gene comes the end of the CDR3, since the read stops 3 residues before it. The rearrangement joins TRBV5-6 to TRBJ1-2; 9 positions match TRBD1. The germline V gene has CDR1 SGHDT and CDR2 YYEEEE. There are 14 residues in the CDR3. Germline trimming cut 2 bases from V and 7 bases from J; bases unmatched to any gene: 6. The covered CDR3 bases are TGTGCCAGCAGCTTTGGACAGGGGTCGGGTGGC. Its translation is CASSFGQGSGG. The full-length CDR3 reads as CASSFGQGSGGYTF. The full variable domain, completed using reference TRBV5-6 and TRBJ1-2, is DAGVTQSPTHLIKTRGQQVTLRCSPKSGHDTVSWYQQALGQGPQFIFQYYEEEERQRGNFPDRFSGHQFPNYSSELNVNALLLGDSALYLCASSFGQGSGGYTFGSGTRLTVV.

This clone was counted many times. From the germline J gene comes the end of the CDR3, since the read stops 3 residues before it. J is TRBJ2-3 and V is TRBV10-1; the D is unclear. Germline values: CDR1 WNHNN, CDR2 SYGVQD (reference sequence). The CDR3 consists of 13 residues. V lost 0 bases and J 6 bases, leaving 7 bases between the germline ends. The CDR3 region is CASSESNGDTQYF. The DNA read from the CDR3 is TGCGCCAGCAGTGAGTCGAACGGGGATACG.

This clone was counted ten times or more. From the germline J gene comes the end of the CDR3, since the read stops 3 residues before it. The chain joins TRBV12-3 or TRBV12-4 to TRBJ1-1; possibly TRBD1 for D (5 bases). V was pared by 6 bases and J by 4 bases, with 15 bases between. The length of the CDR3 is 14 residues. The covered CDR3 bases are TGTGCCAGCAGGGGAAGTCCCGGGGGCACTGAA. Translating gives CASRGSPGGTE. The complete CDR3 sequence is CASRGSPGGTEAFF.

This clone was recorded at least ten times. The read ends 3 residues before the CDR3 terminus; that terminus is restored from the germline J gene. The chain employs TRBV20-1 and TRBJ2-2, with 7 bases aligning to TRBD2. The CDR3 covers 15 residues. Germline V lookup: CDR1 DFQATT, CDR2 SNEGSKA (reference sequence). J lost 0 bases, V lost 6 bases, and 7 bases had no gene match. The CDR3 spells CSASGTDANTGELFF. The covered CDR3 bases are TGCAGTGCAAGCGGGACCGATGCGAACACCGGGGAG.

This clone was recorded many times. The read finishes 3 residues shy of the CDR3 end, and the germline J gene is used to complete it. The genes are TRBV19 and TRBJ2-6, with 8 bases lining up with TRBD1. Germline values: CDR1 LNHDA, CDR2 SQIVND (reference sequence). J gave up 4 bases and V 0 bases, and 2 bases lay outside the gene matches. The CDR3 is 16 residues long. The chain's CDR3 is CASSIETGAGANVLTF. Incomplete CDR3 DNA: TGTGCCAGTAGTATAGAGACAGGGGCCGGGGCCAACGTC.

This clone came up a few times. The read is 3 residues too short to cover the CDR3 end, so that end is filled in from the germline J gene. V and J are TRBV7-2 and TRBJ2-7, with D perhaps TRBD1 or TRBD2 (5 bases each). Germline V gene lookup returns CDR1 SGHTA and CDR2 FQGNSA. This CDR3 comprises 16 residues. Trimming left V 0 bases short and J 1 base short, with 13 bases between. The chain's CDR3 is CASSLARAAGSYEQYF. Partial CDR3 DNA: TGTGCCAGCAGCTTAGCGAGGGCCGCAGGGTCCTACGAG.

This clone was recorded many times. The read ends 3 residues early relative to the CDR3; the germline J gene fills the gap. This chain uses TRBV10-3 with TRBJ2-1, with TRBD2 identical over 14 bases. The CDR3 covers 17 residues. Germline loops: CDR1 ENHRY, CDR2 SYGVKD. With 5 bases clipped from V and 1 base from J, the junction kept 4 bases outside the gene matches. Partial CDR3 DNA: TGTGCCATCAGTTCCGGGACTAGCGGGAGTTCCTACAATGAG. It yields the protein CAISSGTSGSSYNE. The entire CDR3 reads CAISSGTSGSSYNEQFF.

This clone was recorded at least ten times. The read ends 3 residues before the CDR3 terminus; that terminus is restored from the germline J gene. The chain has TRBV2 and TRBJ2-1; 10 bases match TRBD2. The CDR3 is 15 amino acids. V was clipped by 7 bases and J by 2 bases; unmatched bases: 5. Germline CDR1 is SNHLY and CDR2 is FYNNEI. The CDR3 is CASITTSGTYNEQFF. CDR3 DNA, as far as it was read: TGTGCCAGCATAACAACTAGCGGGACCTACAATGAG.

This clone was seen ten or more times. The CDR3 extends 3 residues past the end of the read, so its final part is completed from the germline J gene. The V gene is TRBV2, the J gene TRBJ2-1; TRBD1 is a possible D gene (6 bases). The CDR3 length is 13 residues. Germline CDR1 SNHLY, CDR2 FYNNEI. V was trimmed by 5 bases and J by 8 bases, leaving 13 bases between them. CDR3 region: CASSLDRIYEQFF. The DNA read from the CDR3 is TGTGCCAGCAGTTTGGACAGAATTTATGAG.

Of note for this clone: The sequence runs out 3 residues before the end of the CDR3; the remainder is reconstructed from the germline J gene. The chain employs TRBV19 and TRBJ1-1; possible D gene TRBD1, 6 bases. CDR1 is LNHDA and CDR2 is SQIVND in the germline V gene (reference sequence). V was trimmed by 4 bases and J by 6 bases, leaving 12 bases between them. There are 13 residues in the CDR3. CDR3 residues: CASSKRQAAEAFF. Partial CDR3 DNA: TGTGCCAGTAGTAAAAGACAGGCCGCTGAA. The variable domain in full, completed from reference TRBV19 and TRBJ1-1, reads DGGITQSPKYLFRKEGQNVTLSCEQNLNHDAMYWYRQDPGQGLRLIYYSQIVNDFQKGDIAEGYSVSREKKESFPLTVTSAQKNPTAFYLCASSKRQAAEAFFGQGTRLTVV.

This clone was seen repeatedly, ten times or more. The CDR3 end falls 3 residues outside the read, so it is completed with the germline J gene. The chain recombines TRBV2 with TRBJ2-2; 10 nucleotides match TRBD2. CDR1 and CDR2 from the germline V gene are SNHLY and FYNNEI. This CDR3 contains 15 residues. The trim removed 7 bases at V and 6 bases at J, leaving 8 bases unmatched. Incomplete CDR3 DNA: TGTGCCAGCATTCGGCTAGCGGGAGTCGCCGGGGAG. The encoded protein is CASIRLAGVAGE. The full CDR3 is CASIRLAGVAGELFF.

Concerning this clone itself: The read comes to an end 3 residues before the CDR3 does, leaving the germline J gene to fill in the end. V is TRBV7-3 and J is TRBJ1-2, with 10 bases lining up with TRBD1. CDR1 and CDR2 from the germline V gene are SGHTA and FQGTGA. The CDR3 spans 14 residues. The CDR3 loop is CASSTTGGRNDYTF. CDR3 bases read: TGTGCCAGCAGCACGACAGGGGGCAGAAACGAC.

In its sample, this clone was seen many times. The read is 3 residues too short to cover the CDR3 end, so that end is filled in from the germline J gene. The chain has TRBV30 and TRBJ1-2, with unresolved D. This CDR3 region has 15 residues. Trimming took 0 bases from V and 7 from J, leaving 18 bases between them. Germline V lookup: CDR1 GTSNPN, CDR2 SVGIG (reference sequence). This CDR3 reads CAWSVGGILSFGYTF. The CDR3 bases that were read are TGTGCCTGGAGTGTAGGCGGGATTCTTTCTTTTGGC.

This clone was recorded many times. The read terminates 3 residues ahead of where the CDR3 ends, so the germline J gene completes it. The V and J genes are TRBV7-2 and TRBJ2-3, with TRBD1 matching over 8 bases. V lost 3 bases and J lost 2; bases outside the gene matches: 4. The CDR3 loop spans 15 amino acids. Germline V gene data show CDR1 as SGHTA and CDR2 as FQGNSA. CDR3 DNA, as far as it was read: TGTGCCAGCAGCTTCACAGGGGGGTCCACAGATACG. This translates into CASSFTGGSTDT. The complete CDR3 sequence is CASSFTGGSTDTQYF. The complete variable domain, with remaining parts taken from reference TRBV7-2 and TRBJ2-3, reads GAGVSQSPSNKVTEKGKDVELRCDPISGHTALYWYRQSLGQGLEFLIYFQGNSAPDKSGLPSDRFSAERTGGSVSTLTIQRTQQEDSAVYLCASSFTGGSTDTQYFGPGTRLTVL.